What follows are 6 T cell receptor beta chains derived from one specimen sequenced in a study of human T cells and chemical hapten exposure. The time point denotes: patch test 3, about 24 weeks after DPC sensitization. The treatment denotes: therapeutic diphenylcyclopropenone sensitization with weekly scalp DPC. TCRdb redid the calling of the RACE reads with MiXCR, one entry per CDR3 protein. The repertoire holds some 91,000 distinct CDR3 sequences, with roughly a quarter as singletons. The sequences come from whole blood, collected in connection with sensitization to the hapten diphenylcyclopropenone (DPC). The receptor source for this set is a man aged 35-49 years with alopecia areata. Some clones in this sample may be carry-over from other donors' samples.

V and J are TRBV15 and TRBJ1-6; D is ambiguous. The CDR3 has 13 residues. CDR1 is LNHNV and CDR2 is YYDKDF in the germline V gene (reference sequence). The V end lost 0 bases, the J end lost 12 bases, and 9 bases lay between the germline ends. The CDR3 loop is CATSRDQKGPLHF. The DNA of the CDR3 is TGTGCCACCAGCAGAGATCAGAAGGGACCCCTCCACTTT.

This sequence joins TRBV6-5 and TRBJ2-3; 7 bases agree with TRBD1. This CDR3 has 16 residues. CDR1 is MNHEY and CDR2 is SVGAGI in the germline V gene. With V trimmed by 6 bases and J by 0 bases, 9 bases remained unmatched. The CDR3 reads CASSPGTVPSTDTQYF. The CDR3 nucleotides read TGTGCCAGCAGCCCAGGGACAGTTCCAAGCACAGATACGCAGTATTTT.

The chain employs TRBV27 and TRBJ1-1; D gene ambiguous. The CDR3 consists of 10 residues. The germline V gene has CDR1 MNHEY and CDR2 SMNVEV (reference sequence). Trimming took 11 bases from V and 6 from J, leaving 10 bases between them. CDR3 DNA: TGTGCCGGAAATGTGGCTGAAGCTTTCTTT. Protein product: CAGNVAEAFF.

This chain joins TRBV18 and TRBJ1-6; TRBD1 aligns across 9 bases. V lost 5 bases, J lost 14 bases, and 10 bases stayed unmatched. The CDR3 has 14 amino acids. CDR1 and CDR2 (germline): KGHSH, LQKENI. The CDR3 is CASSIGQGTGTLHF. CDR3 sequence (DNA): TGTGCCAGCTCAATCGGACAGGGGACGGGTACCCTCCACTTT.

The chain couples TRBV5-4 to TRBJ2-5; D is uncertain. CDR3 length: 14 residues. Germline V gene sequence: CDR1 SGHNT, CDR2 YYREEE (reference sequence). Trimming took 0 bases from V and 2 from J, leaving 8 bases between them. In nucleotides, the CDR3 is TGTGCCAGCAGCTTGGTGACTCGGCAAGAGACCCAGTACTTC. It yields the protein CASSLVTRQETQYF.

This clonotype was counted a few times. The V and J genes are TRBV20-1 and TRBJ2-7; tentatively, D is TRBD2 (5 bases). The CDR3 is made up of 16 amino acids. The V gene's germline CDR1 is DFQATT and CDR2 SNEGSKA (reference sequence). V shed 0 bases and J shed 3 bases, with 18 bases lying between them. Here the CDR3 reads CSARDKRTRFCYEQYF. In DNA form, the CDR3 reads TGCAGTGCTAGAGATAAGCGGACCCGTTTTTGCTACGAGCAGTACTTC.